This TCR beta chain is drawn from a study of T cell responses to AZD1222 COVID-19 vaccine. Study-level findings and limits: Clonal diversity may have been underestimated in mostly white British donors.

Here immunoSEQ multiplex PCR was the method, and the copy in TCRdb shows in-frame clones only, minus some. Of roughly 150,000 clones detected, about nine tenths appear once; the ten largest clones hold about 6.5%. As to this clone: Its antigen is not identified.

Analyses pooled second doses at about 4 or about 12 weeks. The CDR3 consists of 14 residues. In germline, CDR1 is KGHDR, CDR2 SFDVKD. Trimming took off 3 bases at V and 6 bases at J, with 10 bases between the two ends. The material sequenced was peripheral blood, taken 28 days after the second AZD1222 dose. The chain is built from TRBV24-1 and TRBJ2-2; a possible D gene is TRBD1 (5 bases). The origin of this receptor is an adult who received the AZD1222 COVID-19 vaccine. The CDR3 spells CATSDPQGSGELFF. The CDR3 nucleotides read TGTGCCACCAGTGATCCTCAGGGTTCCGGGGAGCTGTTTTTT.